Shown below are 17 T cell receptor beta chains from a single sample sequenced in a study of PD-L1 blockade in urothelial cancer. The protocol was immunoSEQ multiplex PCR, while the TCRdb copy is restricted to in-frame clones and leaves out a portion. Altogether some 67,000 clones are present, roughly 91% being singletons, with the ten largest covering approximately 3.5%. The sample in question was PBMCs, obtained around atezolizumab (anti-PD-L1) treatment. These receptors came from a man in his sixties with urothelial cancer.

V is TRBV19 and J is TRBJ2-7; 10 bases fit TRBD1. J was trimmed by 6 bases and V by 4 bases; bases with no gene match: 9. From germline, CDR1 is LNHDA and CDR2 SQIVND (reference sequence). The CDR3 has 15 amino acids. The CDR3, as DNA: TGTGCCAGTAGTAACGGACAGGGGGAAACCTCCGAGCAGTACTTC. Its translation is CASSNGQGETSEQYF. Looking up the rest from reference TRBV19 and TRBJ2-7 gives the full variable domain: DGGITQSPKYLFRKEGQNVTLSCEQNLNHDAMYWYRQDPGQGLRLIYYSQIVNDFQKGDIAEGYSVSREKKESFPLTVTSAQKNPTAFYLCASSNGQGETSEQYFGPGTRLTVT.

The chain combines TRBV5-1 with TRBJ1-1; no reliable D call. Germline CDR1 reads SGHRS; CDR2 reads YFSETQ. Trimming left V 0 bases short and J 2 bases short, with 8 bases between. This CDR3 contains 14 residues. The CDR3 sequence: CASSLGLENTEAFF. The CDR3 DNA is TGCGCCAGCAGCTTGGGACTGGAAAACACTGAAGCTTTCTTT.

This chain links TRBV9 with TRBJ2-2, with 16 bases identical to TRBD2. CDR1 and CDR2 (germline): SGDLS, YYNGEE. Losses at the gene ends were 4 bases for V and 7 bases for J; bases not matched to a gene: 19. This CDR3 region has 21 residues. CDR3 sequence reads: CASSTGPGTSGRGTRVGELFF. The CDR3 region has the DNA TGTGCCAGCAGCACGGGCCCGGGGACTAGCGGGAGGGGAACACGGGTCGGGGAGCTGTTTTTT.

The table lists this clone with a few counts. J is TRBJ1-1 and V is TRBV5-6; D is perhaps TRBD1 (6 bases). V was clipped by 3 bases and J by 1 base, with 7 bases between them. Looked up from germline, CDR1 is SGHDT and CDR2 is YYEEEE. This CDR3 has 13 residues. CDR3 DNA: TGTGCCAGCAGCTGGGGACAGAACACTGAAGCTTTCTTT. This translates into CASSWGQNTEAFF.

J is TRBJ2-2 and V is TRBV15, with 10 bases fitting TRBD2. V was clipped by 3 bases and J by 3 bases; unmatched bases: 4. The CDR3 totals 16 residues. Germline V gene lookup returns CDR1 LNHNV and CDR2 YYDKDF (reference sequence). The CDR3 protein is CATSSDGLADTGELFF. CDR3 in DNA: TGTGCCACCAGCAGTGATGGACTAGCGGACACCGGGGAGCTGTTTTTT.

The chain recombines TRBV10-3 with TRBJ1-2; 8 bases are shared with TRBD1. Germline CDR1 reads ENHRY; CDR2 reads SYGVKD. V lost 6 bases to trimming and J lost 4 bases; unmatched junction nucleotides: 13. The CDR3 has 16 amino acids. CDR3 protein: CAIRKNTGGLGYGYTF. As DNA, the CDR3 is TGTGCCATCAGAAAGAATACAGGGGGTTTAGGCTATGGCTACACCTTC.

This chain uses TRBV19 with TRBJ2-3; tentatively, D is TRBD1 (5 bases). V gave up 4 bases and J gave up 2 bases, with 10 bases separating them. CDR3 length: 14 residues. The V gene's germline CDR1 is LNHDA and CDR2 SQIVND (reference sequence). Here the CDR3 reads CASSSQGFTDTQYF. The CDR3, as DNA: TGTGCCAGTAGTAGCCAGGGTTTCACAGATACGCAGTATTTT. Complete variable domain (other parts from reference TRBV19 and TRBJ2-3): DGGITQSPKYLFRKEGQNVTLSCEQNLNHDAMYWYRQDPGQGLRLIYYSQIVNDFQKGDIAEGYSVSREKKESFPLTVTSAQKNPTAFYLCASSSQGFTDTQYFGPGTRLTVL.

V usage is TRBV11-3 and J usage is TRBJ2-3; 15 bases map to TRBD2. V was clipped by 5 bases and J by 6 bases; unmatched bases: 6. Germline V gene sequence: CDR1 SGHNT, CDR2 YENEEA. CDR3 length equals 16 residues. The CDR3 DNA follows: TGTGCCAGCAGCCGCCGGACTAGCGGGGGGGTGGATACGCAGTATTTT. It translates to CASSRRTSGGVDTQYF.

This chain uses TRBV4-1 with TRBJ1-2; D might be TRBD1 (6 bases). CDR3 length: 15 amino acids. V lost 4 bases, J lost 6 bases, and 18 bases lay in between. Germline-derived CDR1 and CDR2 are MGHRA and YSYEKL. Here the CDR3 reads CASSPQEDSAHGYTF. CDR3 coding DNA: TGCGCCAGCAGCCCGCAAGAGGACAGCGCCCATGGCTACACCTTC.

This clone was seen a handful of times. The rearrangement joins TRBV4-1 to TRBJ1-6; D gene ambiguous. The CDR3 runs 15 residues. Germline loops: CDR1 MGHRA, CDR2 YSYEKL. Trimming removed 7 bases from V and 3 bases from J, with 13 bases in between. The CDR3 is CASNSEGNYNSPLHF. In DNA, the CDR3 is TGCGCCAGCAACTCGGAGGGAAACTATAATTCACCCCTCCACTTT.

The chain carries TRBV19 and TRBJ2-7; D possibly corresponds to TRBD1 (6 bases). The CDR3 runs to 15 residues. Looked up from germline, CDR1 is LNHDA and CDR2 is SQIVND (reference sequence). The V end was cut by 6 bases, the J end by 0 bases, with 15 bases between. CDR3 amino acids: CASSLLGDNSYEQYF. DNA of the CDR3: TGTGCCAGTAGCCTCCTGGGGGACAACTCCTACGAGCAGTACTTC.

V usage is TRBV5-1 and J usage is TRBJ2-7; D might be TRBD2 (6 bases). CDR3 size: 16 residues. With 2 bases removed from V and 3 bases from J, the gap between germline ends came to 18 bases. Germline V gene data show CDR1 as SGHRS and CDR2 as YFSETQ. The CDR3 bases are TGCGCCAGCAGCTTAGAACCTAGCGCCCCCTTCTACGAGCAGTACTTC. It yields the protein CASSLEPSAPFYEQYF.

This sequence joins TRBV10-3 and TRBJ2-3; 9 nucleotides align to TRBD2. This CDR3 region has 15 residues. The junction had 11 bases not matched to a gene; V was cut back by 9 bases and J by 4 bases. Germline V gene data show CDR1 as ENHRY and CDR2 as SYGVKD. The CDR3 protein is CAINHSGGRADTQYF. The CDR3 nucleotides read TGTGCCATTAATCATAGCGGGGGTAGGGCAGATACGCAGTATTTT.

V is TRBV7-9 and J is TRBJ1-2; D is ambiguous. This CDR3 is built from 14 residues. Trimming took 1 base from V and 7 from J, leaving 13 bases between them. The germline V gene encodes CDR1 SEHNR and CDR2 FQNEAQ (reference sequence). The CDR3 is CASSLDGSSGGYTF. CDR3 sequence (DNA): TGTGCCAGCAGCTTAGATGGATCCTCGGGTGGCTACACCTTC.

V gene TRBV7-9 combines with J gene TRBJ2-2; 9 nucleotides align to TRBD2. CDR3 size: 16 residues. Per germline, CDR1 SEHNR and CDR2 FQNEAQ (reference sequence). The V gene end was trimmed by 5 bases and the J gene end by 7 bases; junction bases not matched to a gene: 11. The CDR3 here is CASSPSWREGHGELFF. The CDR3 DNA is TGTGCCAGCAGCCCAAGTTGGCGGGAGGGTCACGGGGAGCTGTTTTTT.

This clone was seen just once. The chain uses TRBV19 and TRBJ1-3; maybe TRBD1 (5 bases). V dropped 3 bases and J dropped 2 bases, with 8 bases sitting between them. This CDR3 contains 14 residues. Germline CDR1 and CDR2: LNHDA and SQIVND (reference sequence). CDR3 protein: CASSIQQAGNTIYF. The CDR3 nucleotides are TGTGCCAGTAGTATCCAACAGGCTGGAAACACCATATATTTT.

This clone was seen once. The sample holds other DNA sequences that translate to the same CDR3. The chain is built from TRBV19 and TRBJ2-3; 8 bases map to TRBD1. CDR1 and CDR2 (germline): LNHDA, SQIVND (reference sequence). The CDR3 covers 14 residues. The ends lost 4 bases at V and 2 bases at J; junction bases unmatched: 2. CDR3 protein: CASSRDRNTDTQYF. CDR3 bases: TGTGCCAGTAGTAGGGACAGGAACACAGATACGCAGTATTTT.